This T cell receptor beta chain is drawn from a study of identifying expanded T cells in peripheral blood. This clone was seen a few times. Its antigen is undetermined. TCRdb's table, derived via immunoSEQ multiplex PCR, lists solely in-frame clones and lacks some. The repertoire has approximately 50,000 clones, 65% to 90% of them found once; the top ten carry 14%. No infections or other immune events were documented during collection. Notes on the study in general: Approximately 2-week clone count variance significantly increased as total template count grew. Over two and four weeks, about 17 and 20 clones changed, versus 1.2 between replicates.

The receptor was derived from a person aged 18 to 70 in good health. Sequenced input: blood.

CDR3 protein: CSAPRGQTQYF. The CDR3 DNA reads as TGCAGTGCTCCCCGAGGGCAGACCCAGTACTTC. The V and J genes are TRBV20-1 and TRBJ2-5; tentative D call: TRBD2 (5 bases). This CDR3 contains 11 residues. Germline CDR1 DFQATT, CDR2 SNEGSKA (reference sequence). Trimming pared 5 bases from V and 6 bases from J, leaving 10 bases between.